This T cell receptor (beta chain) was sequenced during a study of blood T cells in healthy people across ages. For the second PCR, which ran for about 6 to 11 cycles, a sample-barcoded 5' primer and a J-beta primer mix were used. TCRdb ran MiXCR on the 5' RACE reads and lists one entry per CDR3 protein. The sample lists 600,000 or so distinct CDR3 sequences; about 30% were seen once. This clonotype has a count of ten or more. V lost 5 bases, J lost 4 bases, and 9 bases stayed unmatched. Looked up from germline, CDR1 is SEHNR and CDR2 is FQNEAQ (reference sequence). The CDR3 runs to 16 residues. The clonotype originates from a woman older than 75 in good health. The sample consisted of blood. This chain links TRBV7-9 with TRBJ1-2, with 11 bases lining up with TRBD1. Here the CDR3 reads CASSQDRGQGRYGYTF. The CDR3 nucleotides are TGTGCCAGCAGCCAGGACAGGGGGCAGGGGCGCTATGGCTACACCTTC.